This T cell receptor (beta chain) stems from a study of blood T cells in healthy people across ages. General study points: Estimates of total diversity, which came from one million sequenced T cells, were considered to be underestimates.

The CDR3 consists of 16 residues. CDR1 DFQATT and CDR2 SNEGSKA come from the germline V gene (reference sequence). Trimming removed 3 bases from V and 5 bases from J, with 21 bases in between. Note on this clonotype: Its specificity is not known.

The second PCR ran about 6 to 12 cycles with a sample-barcoded 5' primer and J-beta primers. With 12 random nucleotides, a template-switch adaptor tagged each individual cDNA molecule. TCRdb re-derived calls from the 5' RACE reads in MiXCR, one entry per CDR3 protein. The sample includes about 630,000 distinct CDR3 sequences, roughly 20% of them seen just once. Per sample, a minimum of 6 million PBMCs were isolated. The sequence derives from a man between 65 and 85 years old in good health. The chain has TRBV20-1 and TRBJ2-3, with D possibly matching TRBD2 (6 bases). Sequenced sample: blood. The CDR3, as DNA: TGCAGTGCTAGGCGAGACAACCAAGGTAGCGGAGATACGCAGTATTTT. Encoded protein: CSARRDNQGSGDTQYF.